The T cell receptor beta chain under discussion was sequenced for a study of T cell repertoires in cytomegalovirus infection. Study context: Public TCR beta signatures provided an indication of both CMV infection and a matching HLA type.

TCRdb re-analysed the reads in MiXCR, keeping a single row per CDR3 protein. The sample has about 740,000 distinct CDR3 sequences; approximately 40% are singletons. General study findings and limits: Adding up the frequency of public TCR beta families identified people who carried CMV plus the relevant HLA. HLA-C-restricted, CMV-specific TCR beta clonotypes were dominant ex vivo.

Regarding this clonotype: Its cognate antigen is unknown. The CDR3 end shows no conserved phenylalanine or tryptophan, and so a read error is likely.

The specimen sequenced was PBMCs. The sequence derives from a human donor in good health (CMV status not recorded). Some clones in this sample may be carry-over from other donors' samples.

CDR3 bases: TGTGCCAGCATCCCATTAGGCGGACTAGTGTCTGCAGATACGCAGTATTGT. It specifies CASIPLGGLVSADTQYC. J is TRBJ2-3 and V is TRBV11-2; 7 nucleotides agree with TRBD2. With V trimmed by 7 bases and J by 4 bases, 17 bases remained unmatched. Germline V gene sequence: CDR1 SGHAT, CDR2 FQNNGV. The CDR3 has 17 amino acids.